The clone carrying this T cell receptor beta chain showed up just a few times. The antigen is not known. The data derive from a study of somatic mutations in cytotoxic T cells in rheumatoid arthritis. Study in general: A roughly 30 ml EDTA sample of patient blood was drawn right after diagnosis, before any treatment.

Assay used: immunoSEQ multiplex PCR; TCRdb lists only in-frame clones, some missing. Of some 7,800 clones listed, about nine tenths were seen once; the top ten hold roughly 16%. Overall study findings and caveats: TRBV07's slight underrepresentation, observed in rheumatoid arthritis patients, lacked adjustment for multiple comparisons. There were about an eighth of the roughly 60 patients in whom the largest CD8+ clone exceeded 20% of CD8+ cells.

CDR1 and CDR2 from the germline V gene are MDHEN and SYDVKM. The CDR3 spans 13 residues. Between the trimmed V and J ends, which lost 7 bases and 1 base, there was a span of 10 bases. This receptor was obtained from a man aged 40-50 years with rheumatoid arthritis. The chain carries TRBV28 and TRBJ1-1; the D is unclear. The sample was CD8+ T cells sorted from blood. The CDR3 here is CASNTQRNTEAFF. The CDR3 DNA reads TGTGCCAGCAACACACAGAGGAACACTGAAGCTTTCTTT. Full variable domain (rest looked up from reference TRBV28 and TRBJ1-1): DVKVTQSSRYLVKRTGEKVFLECVQDMDHENMFWYRQDPGLGLRLIYFSYDVKMKEKGDIPEGYSVSREKKERFSLILESASTNQTSMYLCASNTQRNTEAFFGQGTRLTVV.